This TCR beta chain emerged from a study of tumor-infiltrating lymphocytes in primary liver carcinoma. Background on the study: All lesions had stage T1-T3 N0M0 and about 4.2 to 10 cm widths.

A constant-region primer primed TCR beta cDNA synthesis from 400 to 550 ng of total RNA. Modified slightly, ARM-PCR produced TCR beta libraries over three nested multiplex PCR rounds. Researchers ran the first two PCR rounds for ten to eleven cycles each with TRBV1-TRBV30 forward primers and a C-beta reverse primer. From the multiplex PCR reads, TCRdb called clonotypes with MiXCR, one entry per CDR3 protein. The sample has 100,000 or so distinct CDR3 sequences; about four fifths are singletons. Looked up from germline, CDR1 is KGHSH and CDR2 is LQKENI. The CDR3 totals 15 residues. Study-wide results and limits: Tumor samples exhibited a significantly greater top-250-clone fraction than blood samples (p = 0.039).

In this sample, this clonotype turned up once. The target antigen is unknown. Co-extracted RNA and DNA came from around 20-30 mg of unsorted bulk tissue. Tumors were each sampled at five separate regions. The sequence was obtained from a man between 35 and 55 years old with primary liver carcinoma and hepatitis B virus infection. The chain uses TRBV18 and TRBJ2-5; TRBD1 might be the D (6 bases). The J call is uncertain, as TRBJ2-1 better fits the DNA end. Sequenced material: liver tumor tissue from sampling region 3. Subset noted: tumor region T3, left-lateral pole. The CDR3 nucleotides read TGTGCCAGCTCACGACAGGCTTCCTACCAAGAGACCCAGTTCTTC. It is translated as CASSRQASYQETQFF.